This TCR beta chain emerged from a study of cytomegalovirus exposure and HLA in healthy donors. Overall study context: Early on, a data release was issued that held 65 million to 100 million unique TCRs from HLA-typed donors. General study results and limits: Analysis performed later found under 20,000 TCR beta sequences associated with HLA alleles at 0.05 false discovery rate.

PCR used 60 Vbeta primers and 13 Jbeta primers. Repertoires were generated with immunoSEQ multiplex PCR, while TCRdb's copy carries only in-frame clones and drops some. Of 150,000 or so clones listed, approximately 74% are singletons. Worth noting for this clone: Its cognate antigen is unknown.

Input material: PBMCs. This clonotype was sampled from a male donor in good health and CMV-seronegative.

The CDR3 loop is CASSLAVSNYGYTF. Written as DNA, the CDR3 is TGTGCCAGCAGCTTAGCTGTGAGTAACTATGGCTACACCTTC. This chain connects TRBV7-9 to TRBJ1-2, with D hard to call. V was cut by 0 bases and J by 1 base, with 6 bases left in between. The length of the CDR3 is 14 residues. CDR1 is SEHNR and CDR2 is FQNEAQ in the germline V gene (reference sequence).